Shown below are 14 T cell receptor beta chains from a single sample sequenced in a study of shared clonotypes between healthy human individuals. Terminally differentiated effector memory CD45RA+ cells were excluded from the naive CD8 cells, which were CD45RO-negative and positively selected for CCR7. TCRdb keeps only in-frame clones here, not all; method: immunoSEQ multiplex PCR. The sample contains millions of clones, less than 95% of which appear only once. Sequenced sample: naive CD8+ T cells sorted from blood. These TCRs come from a man between 18 and 35 years old in good health.

The chain recombines TRBV2 with TRBJ2-7; 9 positions agree with TRBD2. The CDR3 extends over 14 amino acids. Trimming at V came to 7 bases and at J to 5 bases, leaving 9 bases not matched to a gene. The germline gives CDR1 SNHLY, CDR2 FYNNEI. The CDR3 DNA sequence: TGTGCCAGCACCCTCACTAGCGGGTTAGACGAGCAGTACTTC. This translates into CASTLTSGLDEQYF.

The rearrangement uses TRBV29-1 and TRBJ2-1; possible D gene TRBD2, 5 bases. The CDR3 spans 10 residues. Germline CDR1 reads SQVTM; CDR2 reads ANQGSEA. Trimming removed 7 bases from V and 9 bases from J, with 10 bases in between. The CDR3 reads CSGAGGEQFF. The CDR3 DNA reads TGCAGCGGCGCGGGCGGTGAGCAGTTCTTC.

In this sample, this clone turned up a few times. This chain joins TRBV18 and TRBJ2-7; weak D call: TRBD1 (5 bases). Per germline, CDR1 KGHSH and CDR2 LQKENI. V was trimmed by 4 bases and J by 3 bases, leaving 7 bases between them. The CDR3 has 12 residues. This CDR3 reads CASSQGYYEQYF. The CDR3 DNA reads as TGTGCCAGCTCACAGGGGTACTACGAGCAGTACTTC.

The rearrangement joins TRBV11-2 to TRBJ2-7, with D possibly matching TRBD2 (6 bases). Germline V lookup: CDR1 SGHAT, CDR2 FQNNGV. The CDR3 loop spans 15 amino acids. Trimming left V 2 bases short and J 3 bases short, with 14 bases between. The chain's CDR3 is CASSLFGGQFYEQYF. CDR3 bases: TGTGCCAGCAGCTTATTCGGGGGTCAATTCTACGAGCAGTACTTC.

This chain connects TRBV5-1 to TRBJ1-3; a possible D gene is TRBD1 (6 bases). The CDR3 contains 16 residues. V was clipped by 4 bases and J by 2 bases, with 16 bases between them. The germline V gene has CDR1 SGHRS and CDR2 YFSETQ. CDR3 residues: CASSSSGESAGNTIYF. In DNA form, the CDR3 reads TGCGCCAGCAGCAGCTCAGGGGAGTCGGCTGGAAACACCATATATTTT.

The chain joins TRBV4-3 to TRBJ2-7; 8 bases fit TRBD1. Germline loops: CDR1 LGHNA, CDR2 YSLEER. Trimming took 4 bases from V and 4 from J; bases not matched to a gene: 6. CDR3 length equals 14 residues. CDR3 nucleotide sequence: TGCGCCAGCAGCCCCACAACAGGGGGGTACGAGCAGTACTTC. Amino acids: CASSPTTGGYEQYF.

Regarding this clone: Other DNA sequences from this sample encode an identical CDR3 as well. The chain is built from TRBV30 and TRBJ1-1; D possibly corresponds to TRBD1 (5 bases). The germline V gene encodes CDR1 GTSNPN and CDR2 SVGIG (reference sequence). V lost 0 bases and J lost 7, with 6 bases in between. The CDR3 length is 11 residues. CDR3 sequence: CAWSVTGEAFF. The CDR3 nucleotides read TGTGCCTGGAGTGTAACAGGTGAAGCTTTCTTT.

The chain has TRBV11-2 and TRBJ1-3, with no clear D. Germline CDR1 reads SGHAT; CDR2 reads FQNNGV. The CDR3 totals 17 residues. V lost 2 bases and J 0 bases, leaving 14 bases between the germline ends. For the CDR3, the DNA is TGTGCCAGCAGCTTATTGGGAGTCCCGGCCTCTGGAAACACCATATATTTT. Protein sequence: CASSLLGVPASGNTIYF.

The CDR3 loop is CASSAWAANYGYTF. DNA for the CDR3: TGTGCCAGCAGCGCTTGGGCAGCTAACTATGGCTACACCTTC. V gene TRBV9 combines with J gene TRBJ1-2; D gene unclear. Trimming removed 3 bases at V and 0 bases at J, with 9 bases between. The CDR3 is 14 residues long. Germline V gene sequence: CDR1 SGDLS, CDR2 YYNGEE.

The V call is TRBV30, the J call TRBJ2-7, with a possible D match to TRBD1 (6 bases). The CDR3 has 14 residues. V gave up 2 bases and J gave up 1 base, with 12 bases separating them. Looked up from germline, CDR1 is GTSNPN and CDR2 is SVGIG (reference sequence). In DNA form, the CDR3 reads TGTGCCTGGAGTATTGGGACACCTTCCTACGAGCAGTACTTC. Amino acids: CAWSIGTPSYEQYF. The full variable domain, rest sourced from reference TRBV30 and TRBJ2-7, is SQTIHQWPATLVQPVGSPLSLECTVEGTSNPNLYWYRQAAGRGLQLLFYSVGIGQISSEVPQNLSASRPQDRQFILSSKKLLLSDSGFYLCAWSIGTPSYEQYFGPGTRLTVT.

This chain links TRBV29-1 with TRBJ1-2; 8 nucleotides match TRBD1. The V gene's germline CDR1 is SQVTM and CDR2 ANQGSEA. This CDR3 has 12 residues. The V gene end was trimmed by 2 bases and the J gene end by 8 bases; junction bases not matched to a gene: 4. In DNA, the CDR3 is TGCAGCGTTGAAAAACAGGGGGAGGGCTACACCTTC. Its protein product is CSVEKQGEGYTF.

This chain links TRBV6-1 with TRBJ1-1; maybe TRBD1 (5 bases). Germline CDR1 is MNHNS and CDR2 is SASEGT. This CDR3 has 12 residues. This chain's CDR3 is CASLGEGTEAFF. The CDR3 DNA follows: TGTGCAAGTCTTGGGGAGGGGACTGAAGCTTTCTTT.

The gene calls are TRBV4-1 and TRBJ2-7; D ambiguous. The CDR3 has 14 residues. V dropped 1 base and J dropped 3 bases, with 10 bases sitting between them. Germline V lookup: CDR1 MGHRA, CDR2 YSYEKL. CDR3 protein: CASSQVLHLYEQYF. Written as DNA, the CDR3 is TGCGCCAGCAGCCAAGTCCTTCACCTCTACGAGCAGTACTTC.

The chain employs TRBV27 and TRBJ2-3, with 12 bases identical to TRBD2. V lost 6 bases, J lost 0 bases, and 13 bases stayed unmatched. This CDR3 has 19 amino acids. Germline CDR1 is MNHEY and CDR2 is SMNVEV (reference sequence). CDR3 protein: CASRTQWLAGGSSTDTQYF. The DNA of the CDR3 is TGTGCCAGCAGAACTCAGTGGCTAGCGGGGGGGTCTAGCACAGATACGCAGTATTTT.